A single sample gave rise to the 18 T cell receptor beta chains below, sequenced in a study of cytomegalovirus exposure and HLA in healthy donors. The PCR contained 60 Vbeta and 13 Jbeta primers. The assay was immunoSEQ multiplex PCR, and TCRdb's table has in-frame clones only and misses some. Among about 120,000 clones listed, over 75% were seen once. Source material: PBMCs. These receptors all stem from a human donor in good health.

This clone was counted between two and nine times. The V and J genes are TRBV29-1 and TRBJ1-2, with 7 positions matching TRBD1. The CDR3 contains 12 residues. Germline assignment: CDR1 SQVTM and CDR2 ANQGSEA. J was trimmed by 1 base and V by 5 bases; bases with no gene match: 1. CDR3 in amino acids: CSVRQGNYGYTF. The DNA of the CDR3 is TGCAGCGTTCGACAGGGTAACTATGGCTACACCTTC.

The V gene is TRBV5-1, the J gene TRBJ2-7, with 7 bases lining up with TRBD1. V dropped 6 bases and J dropped 1; count of bases not matched to a gene: 7. The CDR3 has 14 residues. Germline CDR1 and CDR2: SGHRS and YFSETQ. The CDR3 coding sequence is TGCGCCAGCAAAACCGGGACAGATTCCTACGAGCAGTACTTC. It translates to CASKTGTDSYEQYF.

V gene TRBV5-1 combines with J gene TRBJ2-2, with D possibly matching TRBD1 (5 bases). The CDR3 consists of 16 residues. Germline V gene lookup returns CDR1 SGHRS and CDR2 YFSETQ. The V gene lost 1 base and the J gene lost 0 bases, with 10 bases spanning the gap. CDR3 DNA sequence: TGCGCCAGCAGCTTGACTCCGACAGCGAACACCGGGGAGCTGTTTTTT. This codes for CASSLTPTANTGELFF.

The CDR3 spells CASSVTRGGTGELFF. The CDR3 coding sequence is TGTGCCAGCAGCGTAACCAGGGGAGGGACCGGGGAGCTGTTTTTT. The gene calls are TRBV9 and TRBJ2-2, with D maybe TRBD2 (7 bases). Per the germline V gene, CDR1 is SGDLS and CDR2 is YYNGEE. Trimming left V 1 base short and J 5 bases short, with 12 bases between. The CDR3 has 15 residues.

In this sample, this clone turned up once. This rearrangement joins TRBV15 to TRBJ1-4; 8 bases line up with TRBD1. The CDR3 spans 16 residues. The germline V gene has CDR1 LNHNV and CDR2 YYDKDF (reference sequence). V lost 3 bases to trimming and J lost 5 bases; unmatched junction nucleotides: 8. The CDR3 DNA is TGTGCCACCAGCAGCGCCGACAGGGGCCGGAATGAAAAACTGTTTTTT. As protein: CATSSADRGRNEKLFF.

This clone was found a few times. The chain couples TRBV7-7 to TRBJ1-1, with a possible D match to TRBD1 (6 bases). The germline V gene encodes CDR1 SSHAT and CDR2 FNYEAQ (reference sequence). V lost 5 bases, J lost 1 base, and 8 bases lay in between. CDR3 length: 13 residues. CDR3 loop: CASSRQENTEAFF. The CDR3 coding sequence is TGTGCCAGCAGCCGACAGGAGAACACTGAAGCTTTCTTT.

In its sample, this clone was seen once. This chain connects TRBV5-6 to TRBJ2-7, with D perhaps matching TRBD2 (5 bases). V was pared by 6 bases and J by 7 bases, with 14 bases between. This CDR3 has 12 amino acids. In germline, CDR1 is SGHDT, CDR2 YYEEEE. The CDR3 DNA sequence: TGTGCCAGCACACTAGGAGCAAATGAGCAGTACTTC. Amino acid sequence: CASTLGANEQYF.

V gene TRBV2 combines with J gene TRBJ2-1, with D possibly being TRBD2 (5 bases). The V end was cut by 4 bases, the J end by 4 bases, with 11 bases between. This CDR3 is 14 amino acids long. The V gene's germline CDR1 is SNHLY and CDR2 FYNNEI. CDR3 sequence (DNA): TGTGCCAGCAGTGTCAGCGGCAAGTACAATGAGCAGTTCTTC. Amino acid sequence: CASSVSGKYNEQFF.

This clone was counted only a few times. V gene TRBV25-1 combines with J gene TRBJ2-2; 14 bases are a match to TRBD2. The junction had 9 bases not matched to a gene; V was cut back by 7 bases and J by 5 bases. This CDR3 spans 17 amino acids. Germline loops: CDR1 MGHDK, CDR2 SYGVNS. In nucleotides, the CDR3 is TGTGCCAGCACCCCGACTAGCGGGAGGGCCTGGACCGGGGAGCTGTTTTTT. This encodes CASTPTSGRAWTGELFF.

This sequence joins TRBV5-8 and TRBJ2-5; 7 positions agree with TRBD2. This CDR3 comprises 14 residues. CDR1 and CDR2 from the germline V gene are SGHTS and YDEGEE. V shed 4 bases, J shed 2 bases, and the junction held 5 bases outside the gene matches. The CDR3 loop reads CASSPGLLQETQYF. DNA of the CDR3: TGTGCCAGCAGCCCGGGACTACTACAAGAGACCCAGTACTTC.

A single count supports this clone. The chain links TRBV27 to TRBJ1-5, with 7 bases matching TRBD1. CDR1 is MNHEY, CDR2 SMNVEV, per germline (reference sequence). The CDR3 sequence is 16 residues long. V lost 1 base and J lost 11; bases outside the gene matches: 14. The CDR3 bases are TGTGCCAGCAGTTTATTCGGGACAGCTAGTTTGAGTGCCCAGCATTTT. Translating gives CASSLFGTASLSAQHF.

V and J are TRBV6-1 and TRBJ2-7, with 8 bases matching TRBD1. The trim removed 1 base at V and 1 base at J, leaving 3 bases unmatched. The CDR3 loop spans 15 amino acids. CDR1 is MNHNS, CDR2 SASEGT, per germline. CDR3 DNA sequence: TGTGCCAGCAGTGAAGTAGGGACAGGATCCTACGAGCAGTACTTC. Protein sequence: CASSEVGTGSYEQYF.

The chain uses TRBV6-1 and TRBJ2-7; maybe TRBD1 (6 bases). Per germline, CDR1 MNHNS and CDR2 SASEGT. The CDR3 sequence is 14 residues long. V was cut by 6 bases and J by 6 bases, with 18 bases left in between. Written as DNA, the CDR3 is TGTGCCAGCAGAGGGGGATCACTAGACGTCGAGCAGTACTTC. Protein: CASRGGSLDVEQYF.

The V gene is TRBV7-9, the J gene TRBJ1-2, with D possibly being TRBD1 (5 bases). The V end was cut by 1 base, the J end by 6 bases, with 9 bases between. The CDR3 totals 13 residues. Looked up from germline, CDR1 is SEHNR and CDR2 is FQNEAQ (reference sequence). CDR3 region: CASSLVGEDGYTF. CDR3 nucleotides: TGTGCCAGCAGCTTAGTAGGGGAGGATGGCTACACCTTC. Full variable domain (outside the CDR3, taken from reference TRBV7-9 and TRBJ1-2): DTGVSQNPRHKITKRGQNVTFRCDPISEHNRLYWYRQTLGQGPEFLTYFQNEAQLEKSRLLSDRFSAERPKGSFSTLEIQRTEQGDSAMYLCASSLVGEDGYTFGSGTRLTVV.

The J gene is TRBJ2-1, the V gene TRBV25-1; 8 bases agree with TRBD1. This CDR3 has 16 residues. Trimming at V came to 2 bases and at J to 1 base, leaving 4 bases not matched to a gene. CDR1 MGHDK and CDR2 SYGVNS come from the germline V gene. The CDR3: CASSETRTGSYNEQFF. The CDR3 region has the DNA TGTGCCAGCAGTGAAACGAGGACAGGGTCCTACAATGAGCAGTTCTTC.

The rearrangement uses TRBV7-9 and TRBJ2-5; 8 positions match TRBD1. Looked up from germline, CDR1 is SEHNR and CDR2 is FQNEAQ (reference sequence). The CDR3 extends over 15 amino acids. V lost 5 bases to trimming and J lost 5 bases; unmatched junction nucleotides: 10. The CDR3 nucleotides read TGTGCCAGCAGCGGGCTACAGGGGGTGGGGGAGACCCAGTACTTC. Its translation is CASSGLQGVGETQYF.

The chain has TRBV7-9 and TRBJ2-6; TRBD1 aligns across 7 bases. The germline V gene encodes CDR1 SEHNR and CDR2 FQNEAQ (reference sequence). The CDR3 is made up of 15 amino acids. J gave up 1 base and V 6 bases, and 3 bases lay outside the gene matches. CDR3 region: CASRLQGSGANVLTF. The CDR3 DNA follows: TGTGCCAGCAGATTACAGGGGTCTGGGGCCAACGTCCTGACTTTC.

V is TRBV5-1 and J is TRBJ1-1; maybe TRBD1 (6 bases). Trimming cost V 3 bases and J 5 bases, with 20 bases left between them. The germline CDR1 and CDR2 sequences are SGHRS and YFSETQ. This CDR3 is 16 amino acids long. The CDR3 DNA follows: TGCGCCAGCAGCTCCTCAGGGACAATGGGACGTACTGAAGCTTTCTTT. Its protein is CASSSSGTMGRTEAFF. The full variable domain, with the rest looked up from reference TRBV5-1 and TRBJ1-1, is KAGVTQTPRYLIKTRGQQVTLSCSPISGHRSVSWYQQTPGQGLQFLFEYFSETQRNKGNFPGRFSGRQFSNSRSEMNVSTLELGDSALYLCASSSSGTMGRTEAFFGQGTRLTVV.